What follows are 24 T cell receptor beta chains derived from one specimen sequenced in a study of cytomegalovirus exposure and HLA in healthy donors. Vbeta (60) and Jbeta (13) primers were used in the PCR. The data were produced by immunoSEQ multiplex PCR, yet TCRdb's version contains in-frame clones alone and is incomplete. Of 150,000 to 200,000 clones listed, more than 75% are singletons. Source material: PBMCs. These receptors were collected from a woman in her fifties or sixties in good health and CMV-seronegative.

This clone was picked up many times. The CDR3 DNA reads TGTGCCACCATTCCTGTGTGGCTAGCCCCCTACAATGAGCAGTTCTTC. Residues: CATIPVWLAPYNEQFF. V is TRBV25-1 and J is TRBJ2-1; a weak D match, TRBD2 (5 bases). CDR3 length: 16 amino acids. Trimming shortened V by 10 bases and J by 2 bases, and 21 bases separated the two germline ends. Germline V lookup: CDR1 MGHDK, CDR2 SYGVNS.

This clone was counted between two and nine times. The CDR3 region is CASSYSGRGLGYTF. In nucleotides, the CDR3 is TGTGCCAGCAGTTACTCTGGCAGGGGATTAGGCTACACCTTC. This sequence joins TRBV6-5 and TRBJ1-2; D perhaps matches TRBD1 (6 bases). This CDR3 contains 14 residues. Germline CDR1 and CDR2: MNHEY and SVGAGI. V was shortened by 0 bases and J by 8 bases, with 13 bases between the two germline ends.

This chain connects TRBV5-1 to TRBJ2-7, with 9 bases identical to TRBD2. This CDR3 is built from 17 residues. The trim removed 4 bases at V and 3 bases at J, leaving 14 bases unmatched. Per the germline V gene, CDR1 is SGHRS and CDR2 is YFSETQ. CDR3 nucleotides: TGCGCCAGCAGCCCCGGACTAGCGCGGGTCTACATCTACGAGCAGTACTTC. Encoded protein: CASSPGLARVYIYEQYF.

The chain has TRBV15 and TRBJ1-2; D not certain. Per the germline V gene, CDR1 is LNHNV and CDR2 is YYDKDF (reference sequence). The CDR3 has 13 amino acids. Trimming took 1 base from V and 8 from J, leaving 11 bases between them. The CDR3 DNA is TGTGCCACCAGCAGAGCGGAGGGTTTAGGCTACACCTTC. Amino acid sequence: CATSRAEGLGYTF. Complete variable domain (other parts from reference TRBV15 and TRBJ1-2): DAMVIQNPRYQVTQFGKPVTLSCSQTLNHNVMYWYQQKSSQAPKLLFHYYDKDFNNEADTPDNFQSRRPNTSFCFLDIRSPGLGDTAMYLCATSRAEGLGYTFGSGTRLTVV.

This chain uses TRBV14 with TRBJ2-2, with D maybe TRBD1 (5 bases). V was clipped by 4 bases and J by 5 bases, with 20 bases between them. This CDR3 has 17 amino acids. Germline V lookup: CDR1 SGHDN, CDR2 FVKESK. In DNA, the CDR3 is TGTGCCAGCAGCCCCCCCCACGGCAGGGCTGGTACCGGGGAGCTGTTTTTT. Translated: CASSPPHGRAGTGELFF.

This clone appeared a single time. V gene TRBV18 combines with J gene TRBJ2-7; D might be TRBD1 (6 bases). The V gene lost 6 bases and the J gene lost 5 bases, with 11 bases spanning the gap. The CDR3 covers 12 residues. Germline V gives CDR1 KGHSH, CDR2 LQKENI. CDR3 DNA: TGTGCCAGCTCGGCCGACAGGAACGAGCAGTACTTC. It translates to CASSADRNEQYF. Full variable domain (outside the CDR3, taken from reference TRBV18 and TRBJ2-7): NAGVMQNPRHLVRRRGQEARLRCSPMKGHSHVYWYRQLPEEGLKFMVYLQKENIIDESGMPKERFSAEFPKEGPSILRIQQVVRGDSAAYFCASSADRNEQYFGPGTRLTVT.

The chain has TRBV7-2 and TRBJ2-3, with D possibly being TRBD1 (5 bases). The V end lost 5 bases, the J end lost 2 bases, and 8 bases lay between the germline ends. The CDR3 sequence is 13 residues long. Looked up from germline, CDR1 is SGHTA and CDR2 is FQGNSA. In nucleotides, the CDR3 is TGTGCCAGCAGCGGGGCTTACACAGATACGCAGTATTTT. Residues: CASSGAYTDTQYF.

This rearrangement joins TRBV7-3 to TRBJ1-1, with TRBD1 identical over 8 bases. In germline, CDR1 is SGHTA, CDR2 FQGTGA. This CDR3 has 20 amino acids. Trimming cost V 4 bases and J 0 bases; bases outside gene matches: 19. This CDR3 reads CASSSRGPGQATLLNTEAFF. CDR3 in DNA: TGTGCCAGCAGCTCCAGGGGCCCGGGACAGGCGACTCTCTTGAACACTGAAGCTTTCTTT. Using reference TRBV7-3 and TRBJ1-1 for the parts outside the CDR3, the full variable domain is GAGVSQTPSNKVTEKGKYVELRCDPISGHTALYWYRQSLGQGPEFLIYFQGTGAADDSGLPNDRFFAVRPEGSVSTLKIQRTERGDSAVYLCASSSRGPGQATLLNTEAFFGQGTRLTVV.

The chain is built from TRBV9 and TRBJ1-1; tentative D call: TRBD1 (5 bases). Germline-derived CDR1 and CDR2 are SGDLS and YYNGEE. Deletions cut 7 bases from V and 1 base from J, with 11 bases between. The CDR3 is 13 residues long. The CDR3 protein is CASGGRENTEAFF. CDR3 sequence (DNA): TGTGCCAGCGGGGGGAGAGAGAACACTGAAGCTTTCTTT. The full variable domain, completed using reference TRBV9 and TRBJ1-1, is DSGVTQTPKHLITATGQRVTLRCSPRSGDLSVYWYQQSLDQGLQFLIQYYNGEERAKGNILERFSAQQFPDLHSELNLSSLELGDSALYFCASGGRENTEAFFGQGTRLTVV.

This clone was recorded only once. J is TRBJ2-7 and V is TRBV28, with 7 bases lining up with TRBD2. J was trimmed by 7 bases and V by 5 bases; bases with no gene match: 8. CDR1 is MDHEN and CDR2 is SYDVKM in the germline V gene. The CDR3 runs 13 residues. CDR3 in amino acids: CASSPTIGREQYF. The DNA of the CDR3 is TGTGCCAGCAGTCCAACAATCGGGAGGGAGCAGTACTTC.

This clone appeared a single time. The chain employs TRBV4-1 and TRBJ2-7; possibly TRBD1 for D (5 bases). The length of the CDR3 is 14 residues. In germline, CDR1 is MGHRA, CDR2 YSYEKL. Trimming took off 3 bases at V and 3 bases at J, with 12 bases between the two ends. CDR3 protein: CASSHARADYEQYF. Written as DNA, the CDR3 is TGCGCCAGCAGCCATGCCAGGGCGGACTACGAGCAGTACTTC.

This rearrangement joins TRBV18 to TRBJ2-7; 11 nucleotides line up with TRBD1. Germline assignment: CDR1 KGHSH and CDR2 LQKENI. This CDR3 has 17 residues. Trimming removed 3 bases from V and 0 bases from J; junction bases left unmatched: 7. The CDR3 is CASSPRDRGSGSYEQYF. The CDR3 DNA sequence: TGTGCCAGCTCACCCAGGGACAGGGGGTCGGGCTCCTACGAGCAGTACTTC.

This clone has just a few counts. This rearrangement joins TRBV7-8 to TRBJ1-2; the match to TRBD1 covers 12 bases. Germline CDR1 and CDR2: SGHVS and FQNEAQ. The junction had 6 bases not matched to a gene; V was cut back by 5 bases and J by 8 bases. This CDR3 contains 14 residues. The CDR3 nucleotides read TGTGCCAGCAGCCTCGGGACAGGGGGCTCCGGCTACACCTTC. Its translation: CASSLGTGGSGYTF.

The V gene is TRBV5-6, the J gene TRBJ2-3; 11 nucleotides line up with TRBD2. The V gene end was trimmed by 3 bases and the J gene end by 4 bases; junction bases not matched to a gene: 10. Looked up from germline, CDR1 is SGHDT and CDR2 is YYEEEE. The CDR3 covers 17 residues. Here the CDR3 reads CASSWTLLAGDADTQYF. The CDR3 DNA sequence: TGTGCCAGCAGCTGGACGTTACTAGCGGGAGACGCAGATACGCAGTATTTT. Complete variable domain (other parts from reference TRBV5-6 and TRBJ2-3): DAGVTQSPTHLIKTRGQQVTLRCSPKSGHDTVSWYQQALGQGPQFIFQYYEEEERQRGNFPDRFSGHQFPNYSSELNVNALLLGDSALYLCASSWTLLAGDADTQYFGPGTRLTVL.

CDR3 nucleotide sequence: TGTGCCAGCAGCAACTCCTTAGCGGGAACCAAGCTCAATGAGCAGTTCTTC. This translates into CASSNSLAGTKLNEQFF. The chain has TRBV28 and TRBJ2-1; 8 bases match TRBD2. The CDR3 covers 17 residues. Germline CDR1 is MDHEN and CDR2 is SYDVKM. Trimming cost V 6 bases and J 6 bases; bases outside gene matches: 16.

The gene calls are TRBV6-6 and TRBJ1-1, with 9 bases matching TRBD1. Germline trimming cut 2 bases from V and 6 bases from J; bases unmatched to any gene: 4. The CDR3 sequence is 14 residues long. Germline V gives CDR1 MNHNY, CDR2 SVGAGI (reference sequence). Here the CDR3 reads CASSYPDRGSEAFF. The CDR3 bases are TGTGCCAGCAGTTACCCGGACAGGGGCTCTGAAGCTTTCTTT.

This clone was observed a single time. This chain joins TRBV7-8 and TRBJ2-5; TRBD2 matches 7 bases. V was clipped by 8 bases and J by 0 bases; unmatched bases: 6. The CDR3 has 14 residues. Germline CDR1 is SGHVS and CDR2 is FQNEAQ. CDR3 loop: CASGTGGNQETQYF. Written as DNA, the CDR3 is TGTGCCAGCGGAACGGGAGGCAACCAAGAGACCCAGTACTTC.

The CDR3 bases are TGTGCCAGCAGTGAAAAGGGACAGCCCAATCAGCCCCAGCATTTT. Protein sequence: CASSEKGQPNQPQHF. The rearrangement links TRBV25-1 to TRBJ1-5; 7 nucleotides match TRBD1. The CDR3 runs to 15 residues. Germline CDR1 MGHDK, CDR2 SYGVNS. V dropped 2 bases and J dropped 3; count of bases not matched to a gene: 4.

CDR3 amino acids: CASSLNSGISTDTQYF. DNA for the CDR3: TGTGCCAGCAGCTTAAACTCCGGGATTAGCACAGATACGCAGTATTTT. The chain recombines TRBV7-9 with TRBJ2-3; tentative D call: TRBD2 (5 bases). The CDR3 extends over 16 amino acids. Deletions cut 2 bases from V and 0 bases from J, with 12 bases between. CDR1 and CDR2 (germline): SEHNR, FQNEAQ (reference sequence).

This sequence joins TRBV5-6 and TRBJ1-5; 8 positions match TRBD1. Germline loops: CDR1 SGHDT, CDR2 YYEEEE. The CDR3 totals 15 residues. J lost 7 bases, V lost 0 bases, and 6 bases had no gene match. CDR3 in amino acids: CASSLGQGWKQPQHF. CDR3 DNA: TGTGCCAGCAGCTTGGGACAGGGGTGGAAGCAGCCCCAGCATTTT.

The chain joins TRBV6-5 to TRBJ1-2; D is undetermined. With 5 bases removed from V and 1 base from J, the gap between germline ends came to 8 bases. In germline, CDR1 is MNHEY, CDR2 SVGAGI. This CDR3 has 13 amino acids. The CDR3 sequence: CASSRQVNYGYTF. The CDR3 DNA follows: TGTGCCAGCAGTCGCCAGGTTAACTATGGCTACACCTTC.

The V and J genes are TRBV5-1 and TRBJ1-1; D ambiguous. V gave up 4 bases and J gave up 0 bases, with 7 bases separating them. Per germline, CDR1 SGHRS and CDR2 YFSETQ. This CDR3 is built from 13 residues. CDR3 DNA: TGCGCCAGCAGCCTGTATATGAACACTGAAGCTTTCTTT. Its protein is CASSLYMNTEAFF.

The gene calls are TRBV27 and TRBJ2-3, with D possibly TRBD1 on 6 matching bases. CDR1 and CDR2 (germline): MNHEY, SMNVEV (reference sequence). Trimming stripped 1 base from V and 2 bases from J, with 10 bases between. The CDR3 consists of 15 residues. CDR3 sequence: CASSLLGQPTDTQYF. CDR3 bases: TGTGCCAGCAGTTTATTAGGACAGCCCACAGATACGCAGTATTTT.

Only one count was recorded for this clone. The rearrangement links TRBV19 to TRBJ1-2; D call uncertain. V was clipped by 6 bases and J by 8 bases, with 22 bases between them. The germline CDR1 and CDR2 sequences are LNHDA and SQIVND (reference sequence). This CDR3 contains 15 residues. CDR3 protein: CASSREGLRTYGYTF. The DNA for the CDR3 is TGTGCCAGTAGCCGAGAGGGTTTACGTACCTACGGCTACACCTTC. Full variable domain (outside the CDR3, taken from reference TRBV19 and TRBJ1-2): DGGITQSPKYLFRKEGQNVTLSCEQNLNHDAMYWYRQDPGQGLRLIYYSQIVNDFQKGDIAEGYSVSREKKESFPLTVTSAQKNPTAFYLCASSREGLRTYGYTFGSGTRLTVV.